This T cell receptor beta chain was retrieved from a study of cytomegalovirus exposure and HLA in healthy donors. Study details: Early released data had tens of millions of unique TCRs, all coming from HLA-typed donors.

CDR1 and CDR2 from the germline V gene are SGHTA and FQGNSA. V lost 4 bases and J lost 6; bases outside the gene matches: 8. The CDR3 contains 14 residues. Comment on this clone: Its antigen is not known.

General study results and limits: Productive rates of about 87% or about 30% were seen for most TCR beta V segments in an earlier analysis. High sensitivity and specificity were reportedly achieved when the classifier diagnosed cytomegalovirus status. Later analysis associated a missense DCLRE1C variant with TCR beta V- and J-gene trimming.

Amplification used 60 Vbeta primers and 13 Jbeta primers. Data came from immunoSEQ multiplex PCR; TCRdb stores just in-frame clones and leaves some out. The sample carries around 130,000 clones, 82% recorded once. Sequencing was carried out using PBMCs. This sequence originates from a boy younger than 18 in good health and CMV-seronegative. The genes are TRBV7-2 and TRBJ1-1; 7 bases align to TRBD1. The CDR3 DNA sequence: TGTGCCAGCAGCTCACAGGGGTGGGGGGCTGAAGCTTTCTTT. Translated, it gives CASSSQGWGAEAFF.